This TCR beta chain is from a study of cytomegalovirus exposure and HLA in healthy donors. Across the whole study: In terms of ancestry, the Caucasian-associated cluster contained about four fifths of the approximately 380 genotyped donors. Notes on the study in general: Rarity held for most TCR sequences, but there were some public TCRs that occurred in many donors. Versus the 666-donor mean, an Asian-associated ancestry cluster reportedly showed fewer N-insertions in a later analysis. Within an earlier analysis, most TCR beta V segments proved productive either about 87% or about 30% of the time.

This CDR3 spans 14 amino acids. CDR1 and CDR2 (germline): SGHTA, FQGTGA. V gave up 5 bases and J gave up 9 bases; unmatched junction bases: 7. For this clone: Its antigen is still unknown.

PCR primers comprised 60 Vbeta and 13 Jbeta primers. Produced via immunoSEQ multiplex PCR; TCRdb's table is partial and in-frame only. Among some 71,000 clones listed, roughly 74% were seen once. The genes are TRBV7-3 and TRBJ2-1, with TRBD1 matching over 10 bases. Sequencing was carried out using PBMCs. The receptor's source is a young woman in good health and CMV-seropositive. Written as DNA, the CDR3 is TGTGCCAGCAGCCGGGACAGGGGAAAGGCTGAGCAGTTCTTC. Amino acid sequence: CASSRDRGKAEQFF.